A selection of T cell receptor beta chains follows, all from one sample in a study of type 1 regulatory T cells. These TCRs' antigens remain unknown. TCRdb processed the reads anew with MiXCR; each CDR3 protein has one entry. The sample includes about 68,000 distinct CDR3 sequences, about 60% of them seen just once. Sequencing was performed on cultured T cells, either the whole culture or a sorted T cell fraction (not recorded which). These receptors originate from a human donor in good health. The CDR3 runs from the conserved cysteine through the conserved F or W. The D gene is left open where the match is weak. The size entry is marked missing in some rows and otherwise reads once, few, many or a size class.

abundance	len	v_gene	j_gene	d_gene	CDR3aa	CDR3nt
.	15	TRBV5-1	TRBJ2-2	.	CASSVQSGVTGELFF	TGCGCCAGCAGCGTACAATCGGGGGTCACCGGGGAGCTGTTTTTT
.	15	TRBV5-1	TRBJ2-7	TRBD2	CASTEGTSETHEQYF	TGCGCCAGCACCGAGGGGACTAGCGAGACCCACGAGCAGTACTTC
medium-sized	15	TRBV7-2	TRBJ2-1	TRBD1	CASSLSGRGLFEQFF	TGTGCCAGCAGCCTATCTGGTAGGGGGCTTTTTGAGCAGTTCTTC
once	15	TRBV12-3/TRBV12-4	TRBJ2-3	.	CASSLAGGSTDTQYF	TGTGCCAGCAGTTTAGCGGGAGGATCAACAGATACGCAGTATTTT
medium-sized	11	TRBV24-1	TRBJ1-1	.	CATSDLRTTFF	TGTGCCACCAGTGATTTGAGGACTACTTTCTTT
few	16	TRBV4-3	TRBJ2-7	TRBD1	CASSQVPGQGAGEQYF	TGCGCCAGCAGCCAAGTTCCGGGACAGGGGGCAGGCGAGCAGTACTTC
few	14	TRBV5-6	TRBJ2-3	.	CASSLRGSTDTQYF	TGTGCCAGCAGCTTGCGGGGTAGCACAGATACGCAGTATTTT
.	14	TRBV4-1	TRBJ1-2	.	CASSQQRGAEGYTF	TGCGCCAGCAGCCAGCAGAGAGGCGCGGAGGGCTACACCTTC
.	18	TRBV5-1	TRBJ2-1	TRBD2	CASSLEPGGPRPYNEQFF	TGCGCCAGCAGCTTGGAGCCGGGAGGGCCCAGACCCTACAATGAGCAGTTCTTC
.	15	TRBV7-2	TRBJ1-1	.	CASSPLGVMNTEAFF	TGTGCCAGCAGCCCCCTCGGGGTGATGAACACTGAAGCTTTCTTT